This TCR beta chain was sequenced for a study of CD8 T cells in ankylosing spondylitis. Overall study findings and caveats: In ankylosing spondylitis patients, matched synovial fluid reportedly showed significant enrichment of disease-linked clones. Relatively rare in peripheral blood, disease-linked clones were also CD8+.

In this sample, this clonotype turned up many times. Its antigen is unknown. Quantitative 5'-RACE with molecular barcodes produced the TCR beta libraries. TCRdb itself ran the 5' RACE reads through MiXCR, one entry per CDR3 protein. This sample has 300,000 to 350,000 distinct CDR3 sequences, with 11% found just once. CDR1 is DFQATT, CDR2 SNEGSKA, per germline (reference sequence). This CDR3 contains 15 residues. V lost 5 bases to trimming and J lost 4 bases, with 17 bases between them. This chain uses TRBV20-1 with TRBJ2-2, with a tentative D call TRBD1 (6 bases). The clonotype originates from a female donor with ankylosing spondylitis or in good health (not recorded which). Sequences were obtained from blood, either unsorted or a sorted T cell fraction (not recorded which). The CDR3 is CSAPHRVPLTGELFF. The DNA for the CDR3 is TGCAGTGCTCCCCACAGGGTTCCGCTCACCGGGGAGCTGTTTTTT.